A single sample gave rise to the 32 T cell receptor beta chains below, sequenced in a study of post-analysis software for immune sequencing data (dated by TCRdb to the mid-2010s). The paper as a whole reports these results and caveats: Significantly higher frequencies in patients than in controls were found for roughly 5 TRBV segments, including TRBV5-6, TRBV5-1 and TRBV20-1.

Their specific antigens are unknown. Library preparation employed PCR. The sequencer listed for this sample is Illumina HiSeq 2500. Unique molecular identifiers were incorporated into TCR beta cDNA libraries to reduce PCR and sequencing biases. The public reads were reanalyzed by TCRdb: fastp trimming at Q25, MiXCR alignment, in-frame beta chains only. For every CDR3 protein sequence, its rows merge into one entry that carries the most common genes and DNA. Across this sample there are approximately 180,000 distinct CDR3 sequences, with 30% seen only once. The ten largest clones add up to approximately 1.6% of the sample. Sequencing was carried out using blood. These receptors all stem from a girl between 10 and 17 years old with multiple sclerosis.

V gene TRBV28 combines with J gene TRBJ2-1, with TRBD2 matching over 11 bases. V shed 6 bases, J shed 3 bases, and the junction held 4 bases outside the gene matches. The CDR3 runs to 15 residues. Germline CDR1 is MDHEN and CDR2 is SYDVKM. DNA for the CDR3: TGTGCCAGCAGGGGACTAGCGGCCGTCTACAATGAGCAGTTCTTC. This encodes CASRGLAAVYNEQFF.

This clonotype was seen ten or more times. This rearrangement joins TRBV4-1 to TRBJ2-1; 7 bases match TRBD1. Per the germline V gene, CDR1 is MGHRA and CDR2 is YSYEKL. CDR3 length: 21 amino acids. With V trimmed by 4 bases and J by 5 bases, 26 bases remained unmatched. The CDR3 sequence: CASSRPRLSRPRQGVDNEQFF. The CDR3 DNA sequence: TGCGCCAGCAGCCGACCAAGATTGAGTAGGCCGAGACAGGGCGTCGACAATGAGCAGTTCTTC.

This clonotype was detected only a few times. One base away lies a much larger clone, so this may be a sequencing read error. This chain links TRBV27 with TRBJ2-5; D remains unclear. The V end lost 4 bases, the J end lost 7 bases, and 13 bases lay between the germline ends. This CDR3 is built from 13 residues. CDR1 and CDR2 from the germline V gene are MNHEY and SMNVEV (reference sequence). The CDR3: CASSSQFGWTQYF. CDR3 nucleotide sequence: TGTGCCAGCAGTTCCCAGTTCGGGTGGACCCAGTACTTC.

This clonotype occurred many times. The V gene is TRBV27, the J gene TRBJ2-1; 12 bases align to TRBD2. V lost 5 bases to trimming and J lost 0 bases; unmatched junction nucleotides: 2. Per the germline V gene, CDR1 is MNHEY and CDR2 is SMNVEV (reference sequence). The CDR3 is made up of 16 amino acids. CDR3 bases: TGTGCCAGCAGTGTGGGACTAGCGGGCTCCTACAATGAGCAGTTCTTC. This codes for CASSVGLAGSYNEQFF.

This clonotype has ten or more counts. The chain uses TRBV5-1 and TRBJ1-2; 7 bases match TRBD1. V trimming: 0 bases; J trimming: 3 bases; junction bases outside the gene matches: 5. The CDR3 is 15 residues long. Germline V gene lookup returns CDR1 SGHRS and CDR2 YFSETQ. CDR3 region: CASSLEGTVYYGYTF. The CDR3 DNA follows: TGCGCCAGCAGCTTGGAGGGGACAGTTTACTATGGCTACACCTTC.

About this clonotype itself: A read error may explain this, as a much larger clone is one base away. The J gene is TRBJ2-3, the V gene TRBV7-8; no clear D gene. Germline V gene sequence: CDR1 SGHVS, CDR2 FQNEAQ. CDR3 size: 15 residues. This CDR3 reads CACSLELGYTDTQYF. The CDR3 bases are TGTGCCTGCAGCTTAGAGTTAGGGTACACAGATACGCAGTATTTT. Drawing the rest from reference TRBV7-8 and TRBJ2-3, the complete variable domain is GAGVSQSPRYKVAKRGQDVALRCDPISGHVSLFWYQQALGQGPEFLTYFQNEAQLDKSGLPSDRFFAERPEGSVSTLKIQRTQQEDSAVYLCACSLELGYTDTQYFGPGTRLTVL.

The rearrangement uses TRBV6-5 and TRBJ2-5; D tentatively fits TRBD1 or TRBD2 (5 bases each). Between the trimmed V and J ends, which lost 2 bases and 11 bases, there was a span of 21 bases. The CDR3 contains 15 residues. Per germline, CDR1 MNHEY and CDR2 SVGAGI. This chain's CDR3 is CASSYGGRGINEQYF. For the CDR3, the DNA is TGTGCCAGCAGTTACGGGGGTCGGGGCATCAATGAGCAGTACTTC.

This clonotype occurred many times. CDR3 protein: CAIPKPESYEQYF. In DNA, the CDR3 is TGTGCCATCCCCAAACCGGAAAGCTACGAGCAGTACTTC. The chain combines TRBV24-1 with TRBJ2-7; D unclear. The CDR3 contains 13 residues. Trimming cost V 11 bases and J 3 bases, with 16 bases left between them. Germline lookup yields CDR1 KGHDR and CDR2 SFDVKD.

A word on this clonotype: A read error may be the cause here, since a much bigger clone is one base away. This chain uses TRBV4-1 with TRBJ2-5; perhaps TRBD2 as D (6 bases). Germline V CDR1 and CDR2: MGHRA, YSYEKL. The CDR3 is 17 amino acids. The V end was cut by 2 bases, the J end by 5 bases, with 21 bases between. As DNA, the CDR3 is TGCGCCAGCAGCCAACTCTTAGTGGGAGGCCGGCGGGAGACCCAGTACTTC. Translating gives CASSQLLVGGRRETQYF.

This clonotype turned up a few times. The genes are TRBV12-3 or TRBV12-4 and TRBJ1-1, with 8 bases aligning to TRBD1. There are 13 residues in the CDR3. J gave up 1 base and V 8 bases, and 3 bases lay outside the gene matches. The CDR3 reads CASAGQGNTEAFF. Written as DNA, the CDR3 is TGTGCCAGCGCCGGACAGGGGAACACTGAAGCTTTCTTT.

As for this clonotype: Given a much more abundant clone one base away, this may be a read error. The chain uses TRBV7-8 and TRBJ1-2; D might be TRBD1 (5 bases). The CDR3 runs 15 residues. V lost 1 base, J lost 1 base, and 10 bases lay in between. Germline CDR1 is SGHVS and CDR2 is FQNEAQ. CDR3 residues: CASSLDRIINYGYTF. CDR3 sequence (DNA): TGTGCCAGCAGCTTAGACAGGATTATTAACTATGGCTACACCTTC. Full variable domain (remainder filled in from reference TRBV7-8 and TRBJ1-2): GAGVSQSPRYKVAKRGQDVALRCDPISGHVSLFWYQQALGQGPEFLTYFQNEAQLDKSGLPSDRFFAERPEGSVSTLKIQRTQQEDSAVYLCASSLDRIINYGYTFGSGTRLTVV.

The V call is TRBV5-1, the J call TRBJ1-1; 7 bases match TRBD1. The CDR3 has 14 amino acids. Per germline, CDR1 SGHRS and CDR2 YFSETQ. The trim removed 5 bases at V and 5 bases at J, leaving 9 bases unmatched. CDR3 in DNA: TGCGCCAGCAGTTTTAACAGGGGATTGACTGAAGCTTTCTTT. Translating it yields CASSFNRGLTEAFF. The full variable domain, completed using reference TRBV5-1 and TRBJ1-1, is KAGVTQTPRYLIKTRGQQVTLSCSPISGHRSVSWYQQTPGQGLQFLFEYFSETQRNKGNFPGRFSGRQFSNSRSEMNVSTLELGDSALYLCASSFNRGLTEAFFGQGTRLTVV.

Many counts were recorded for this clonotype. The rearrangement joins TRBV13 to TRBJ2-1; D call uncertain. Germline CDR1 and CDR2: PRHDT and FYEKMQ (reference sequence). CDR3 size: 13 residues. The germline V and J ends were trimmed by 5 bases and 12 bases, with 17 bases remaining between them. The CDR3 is CASSATRLKGQFF. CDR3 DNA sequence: TGTGCCAGCAGCGCGACACGTCTGAAAGGGCAGTTCTTC.

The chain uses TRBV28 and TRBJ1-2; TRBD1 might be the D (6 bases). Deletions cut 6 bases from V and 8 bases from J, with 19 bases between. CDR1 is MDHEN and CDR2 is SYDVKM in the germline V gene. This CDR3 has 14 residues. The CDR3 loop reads CASSSLMGARGYTF. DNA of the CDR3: TGTGCCAGCAGCAGTTTAATGGGGGCTCGAGGCTACACCTTC.

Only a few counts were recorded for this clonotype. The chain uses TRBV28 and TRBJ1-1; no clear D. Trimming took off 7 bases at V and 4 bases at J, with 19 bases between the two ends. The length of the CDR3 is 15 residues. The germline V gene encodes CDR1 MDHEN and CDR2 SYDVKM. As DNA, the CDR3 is TGTGCCAGCACTCCCAATCCAAGGGCGATCACTGAAGCTTTCTTT. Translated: CASTPNPRAITEAFF.

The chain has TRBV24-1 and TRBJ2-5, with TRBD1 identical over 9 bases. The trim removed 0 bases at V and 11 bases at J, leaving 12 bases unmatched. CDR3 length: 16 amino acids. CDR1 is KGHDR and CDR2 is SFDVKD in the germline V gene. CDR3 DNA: TGTGCCACCAGTGATTTGCTTGGGACAGGGACCCATGAGCAGTACTTC. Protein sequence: CATSDLLGTGTHEQYF.

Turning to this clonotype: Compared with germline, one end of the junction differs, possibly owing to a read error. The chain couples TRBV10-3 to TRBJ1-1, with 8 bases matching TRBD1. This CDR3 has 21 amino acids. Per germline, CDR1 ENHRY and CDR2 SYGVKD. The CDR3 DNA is TGTGCCAACAGTGAGTCCTCTGAAAGACGGACAGGGATAAACAAGGACACTGAAGCTTTCTTT. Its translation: CANSESSERRTGINKDTEAFF.

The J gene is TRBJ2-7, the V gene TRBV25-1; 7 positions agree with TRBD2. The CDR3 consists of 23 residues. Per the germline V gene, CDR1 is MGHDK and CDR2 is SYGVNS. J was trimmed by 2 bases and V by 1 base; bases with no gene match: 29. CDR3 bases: TGTGCCAGCAGTGAATGGCCCTCGGGCAGGGCTTATTTTGGGCTAGCGGCGCCCTACGAGCAGTACTTC. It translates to CASSEWPSGRAYFGLAAPYEQYF.

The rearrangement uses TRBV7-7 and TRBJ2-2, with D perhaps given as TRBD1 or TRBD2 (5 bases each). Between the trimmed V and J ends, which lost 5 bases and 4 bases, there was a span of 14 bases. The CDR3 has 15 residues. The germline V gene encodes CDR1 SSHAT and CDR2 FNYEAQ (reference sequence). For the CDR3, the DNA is TGTGCCAGCAGCCCAGGGTCGGCGGGCACCGGGGAGCTGTTTTTT. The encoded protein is CASSPGSAGTGELFF.

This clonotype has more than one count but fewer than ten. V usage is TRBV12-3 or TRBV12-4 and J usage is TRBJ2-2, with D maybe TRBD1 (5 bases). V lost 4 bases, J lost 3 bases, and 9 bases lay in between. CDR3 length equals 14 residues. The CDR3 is CASSSQVDTGELFF. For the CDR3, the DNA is TGTGCCAGCAGTTCACAGGTTGACACCGGGGAGCTGTTTTTT.

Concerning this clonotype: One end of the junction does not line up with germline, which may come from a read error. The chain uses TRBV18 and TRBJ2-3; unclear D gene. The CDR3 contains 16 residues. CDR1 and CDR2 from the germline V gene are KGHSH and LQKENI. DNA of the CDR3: TGTACCAGCTCACCTCAACCCACCCTTAGCACAGATACGCAGTATTTT. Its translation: CTSSPQPTLSTDTQYF.

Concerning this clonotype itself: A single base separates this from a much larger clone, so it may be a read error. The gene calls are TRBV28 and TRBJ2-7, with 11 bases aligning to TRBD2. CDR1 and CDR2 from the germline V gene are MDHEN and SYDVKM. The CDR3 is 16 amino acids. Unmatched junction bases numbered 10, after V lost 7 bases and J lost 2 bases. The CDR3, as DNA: TGTGCCAGCAACCTATCGACTAGCGGGACCACCTACGAGCAGTACTTC. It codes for CASNLSTSGTTYEQYF.

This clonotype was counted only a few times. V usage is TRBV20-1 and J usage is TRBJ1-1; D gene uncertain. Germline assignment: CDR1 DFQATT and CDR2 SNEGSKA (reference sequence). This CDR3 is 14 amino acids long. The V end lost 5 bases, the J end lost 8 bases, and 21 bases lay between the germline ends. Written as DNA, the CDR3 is TGCAGTGCTCCATTCCGGGCCCAAGATGTGGAAGCTTTCTTT. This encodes CSAPFRAQDVEAFF.

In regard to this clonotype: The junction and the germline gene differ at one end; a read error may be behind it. The CDR3 sequence: CASSPGLAGSVHEQFF. CDR3 nucleotide sequence: TGTGCTAGCAGCCCCGGACTAGCGGGAAGTGTGCATGAGCAGTTCTTC. This chain connects TRBV7-7 to TRBJ2-1, with 12 bases identical to TRBD2. The CDR3 covers 16 residues. In germline, CDR1 is SSHAT, CDR2 FNYEAQ (reference sequence).

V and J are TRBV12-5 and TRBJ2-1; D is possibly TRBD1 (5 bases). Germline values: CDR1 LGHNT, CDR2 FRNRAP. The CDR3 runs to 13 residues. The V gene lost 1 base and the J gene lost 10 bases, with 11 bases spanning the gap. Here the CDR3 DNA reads TGTGCTAGTGGTTTGGACAGGCTAAGCGAGCAGTTCTTC. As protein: CASGLDRLSEQFF.

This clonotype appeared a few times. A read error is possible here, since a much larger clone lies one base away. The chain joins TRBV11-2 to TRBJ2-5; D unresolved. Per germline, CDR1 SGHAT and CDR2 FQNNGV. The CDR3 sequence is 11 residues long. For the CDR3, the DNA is TGTGCCAGCGGGGTCCAAGAGACCCGGTACTTC. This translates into CASGVQETRYF.

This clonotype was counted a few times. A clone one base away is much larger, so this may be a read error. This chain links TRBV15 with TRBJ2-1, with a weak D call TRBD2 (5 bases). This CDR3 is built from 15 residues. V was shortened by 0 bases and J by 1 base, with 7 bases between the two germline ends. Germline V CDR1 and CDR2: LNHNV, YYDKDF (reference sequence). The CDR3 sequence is CATSREWESYNEQFF. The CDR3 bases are TGTGCCACCAGCAGAGAGTGGGAGTCCTACAATGAGCAGTTCTTC.

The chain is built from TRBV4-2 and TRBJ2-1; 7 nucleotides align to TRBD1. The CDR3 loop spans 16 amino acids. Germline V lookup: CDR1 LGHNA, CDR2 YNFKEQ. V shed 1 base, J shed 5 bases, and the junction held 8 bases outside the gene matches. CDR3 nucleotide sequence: TGTGCCAGCAGCCAAGCGTTAGGGACAGAACACAATGAGCAGTTCTTC. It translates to CASSQALGTEHNEQFF.

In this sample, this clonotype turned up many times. The CDR3 DNA is TGCGCCAGCAGGGCGGGTGACAGGTTCTCCTACGAGCAGTACTTC. Its protein is CASRAGDRFSYEQYF. This rearrangement joins TRBV5-1 to TRBJ2-7; D possibly corresponds to TRBD1 (6 bases). Trimming took 5 bases from V and 0 from J, leaving 15 bases between them. This CDR3 has 15 amino acids. CDR1 is SGHRS, CDR2 YFSETQ, per germline. The full variable domain, completed using reference TRBV5-1 and TRBJ2-7, is KAGVTQTPRYLIKTRGQQVTLSCSPISGHRSVSWYQQTPGQGLQFLFEYFSETQRNKGNFPGRFSGRQFSNSRSEMNVSTLELGDSALYLCASRAGDRFSYEQYFGPGTRLTVT.

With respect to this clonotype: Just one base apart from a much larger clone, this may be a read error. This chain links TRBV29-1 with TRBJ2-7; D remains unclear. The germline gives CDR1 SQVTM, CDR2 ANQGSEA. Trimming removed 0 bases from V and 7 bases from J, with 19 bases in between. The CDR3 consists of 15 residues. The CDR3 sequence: CSVEDSGGGYNEQYF. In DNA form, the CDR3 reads TGCAGCGTTGAAGATTCTGGCGGCGGCTACAATGAGCAGTACTTC.

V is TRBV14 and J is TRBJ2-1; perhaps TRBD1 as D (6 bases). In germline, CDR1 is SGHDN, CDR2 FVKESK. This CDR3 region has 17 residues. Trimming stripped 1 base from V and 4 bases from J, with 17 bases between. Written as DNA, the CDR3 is TGTGCCAGCAGCCAAGGGGACATGCTTCCCCTTTACAATGAGCAGTTCTTC. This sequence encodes CASSQGDMLPLYNEQFF. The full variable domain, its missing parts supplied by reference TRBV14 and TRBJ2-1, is EAGVTQFPSHSVIEKGQTVTLRCDPISGHDNLYWYRRVMGKEIKFLLHFVKESKQDESGMPNNRFLAERTGGTYSTLKVQPAELEDSGVYFCASSQGDMLPLYNEQFFGPGTRLTVL.

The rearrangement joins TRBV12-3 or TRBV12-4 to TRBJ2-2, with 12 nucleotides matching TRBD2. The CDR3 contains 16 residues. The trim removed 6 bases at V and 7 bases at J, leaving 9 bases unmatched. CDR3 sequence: CASRASGRAFSGELFF. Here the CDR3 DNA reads TGTGCCAGCAGGGCTAGCGGGAGGGCCTTTAGCGGGGAGCTGTTTTTT.